These T cell receptor beta chains were read from a single sample in a study of blood T cell repertoires in COVID-19. Here immunoSEQ multiplex PCR was the method, and the copy in TCRdb shows in-frame clones only, minus some. The profile shows tens of thousands of clones, roughly 80% of them singletons. The sequencing input was peripheral blood. Receptors originate from a human donor in a cohort sampled during active COVID-19. Both conserved end residues are trimmed from each CDR3.

j_call cdr3_length v_call cdr3_aa
TRBJ2-1 11 TRBV18 ASSPGTNNEQF
TRBJ2-6 14 TRBV18 ASSPGQSSGANVLT
TRBJ1-1 11 TRBV10-3 AIGGQTNTEAF
TRBJ2-1 13 TRBV21-1 ASSKLTAGRDEQF
TRBJ1-4 17 TRBV28 ASSSTGGTGGARGEKLF
TRBJ1-6 14 TRBV11-1 ASSSGGSKYNSPLH
TRBJ2-7 14 TRBV7-2 ASSSMGSGRRYEQY
TRBJ2-7 12 TRBV6-5 ASSPGQGAYEQY
TRBJ2-7 14 TRBV3-1/TRBV3-2 ASSQDRTLSSYEQY
TRBJ2-7 15 TRBV6-2/TRBV6-3 ASSPITQGRSSYEQY
TRBJ1-1 11 TRBV13 ASSRRGGVKAF
TRBJ1-1 13 TRBV11-2 ASSSGAGMNTEAF
TRBJ2-7 14 TRBV10-3 AISPWADRASYEQY
TRBJ2-1 12 TRBV19 ASSTETGYNEQF
TRBJ2-1 7 TRBV30 ALGPRWF
TRBJ2-5 12 TRBV7-8 ASSPRRVQETQY
TRBJ2-1 15 TRBV9 ASSVVATSGSHNEQF
TRBJ2-1 14 TRBV5-1 ASSLSGGSRNNEQF
TRBJ1-1 10 TRBV19 ASNGVGSKAF
TRBJ2-3 14 TRBV7-2 ASSLGGGRGSDTQY
TRBJ2-7 10 TRBV6-6 ASGTGIYEQY
TRBJ1-4 12 TRBV28 ASTSHATNEKLF
TRBJ1-2 16 TRBV4-1 ASSQVGGQEPANYGYT
TRBJ2-1 14 TRBV19 ASSSSLAGGNNEQF
TRBJ2-7 16 TRBV11-3 ASSLVGRRRGRTYEQY
TRBJ2-7 11 TRBV24-1 ATSDSGTVEQY
TRBJ1-5 13 TRBV10-3 AISVGTASNQPQH
TRBJ2-7 11 TRBV19 ASRRRGHDEQY
TRBJ1-5 11 TRBV2 ASRDRGNQPQH
TRBJ1-5 13 TRBV6-1 ASSEDRRGNQPQH
TRBJ2-3 14 TRBV7-3 ASSLGGSSWTDTQY
TRBJ2-3 14 TRBV19 ASSPDSGRASDTQY
TRBJ2-7 15 TRBV4-3 ASSSRLAGDGRYEQY